Below, 21 T cell receptor beta chains from the same sample are listed, as sequenced in a study of blood T cell repertoires in COVID-19. Profiling relied on immunoSEQ multiplex PCR, and the TCRdb table lists in-frame clones only, not all of them. The profile shows some 670,000 clones, about nine tenths of them singletons. The sample consisted of peripheral blood. Source of these receptors: a woman aged 18-30 years with acute or convalescent COVID-19.

The chain joins TRBV4-2 to TRBJ2-2; D might be TRBD1 (7 bases). Germline-derived CDR1 and CDR2 are LGHNA and YNFKEQ. The length of the CDR3 is 17 residues. V was cut by 4 bases and J by 0 bases, with 15 bases left in between. The CDR3 DNA is TGTGCCAGCAGCCGGAGGGGACAGCTACCGAACACCGGGGAGCTGTTTTTT. Protein product: CASSRRGQLPNTGELFF.

V usage is TRBV6-2 or TRBV6-3 and J usage is TRBJ1-5; no definite D call. CDR3 length: 15 residues. V was shortened by 6 bases and J by 5 bases, with 17 bases between the two germline ends. Germline CDR1 is MNHEY and CDR2 is SVGEGT. The CDR3 DNA is TGTGCCAGCAGCTCCGTTCGAGGGTCGGATCAGCCCCAGCATTTT. Translated, it gives CASSSVRGSDQPQHF.

This clone is a singleton in its sample. The J gene is TRBJ1-2, the V gene TRBV5-4; D might be TRBD1 (5 bases). Trimming took off 3 bases at V and 12 bases at J, with 18 bases between the two ends. The CDR3 covers 13 residues. The germline V gene has CDR1 SGHNT and CDR2 YYREEE (reference sequence). CDR3 region: CASSSVGAKTHTF. The CDR3 bases are TGTGCCAGCAGCTCGGTAGGGGCCAAGACCCACACCTTC.

V is TRBV27 and J is TRBJ2-7; D possibly corresponds to TRBD1 (5 bases). V was pared by 3 bases and J by 4 bases, with 13 bases between. The CDR3 covers 14 residues. Germline CDR1 reads MNHEY; CDR2 reads SMNVEV (reference sequence). The CDR3 nucleotides read TGTGCCAGCAGTTTTTCGACAGCTAGTTACGAGCAGTACTTC. As protein: CASSFSTASYEQYF.

The chain is built from TRBV6-5 and TRBJ1-1, with unresolved D. There are 14 residues in the CDR3. Trimming cost V 8 bases and J 0 bases, with 13 bases left between them. Germline CDR1 MNHEY, CDR2 SVGAGI. DNA of the CDR3: TGTGCCAGCTCACCGCGAGGGATGAACACTGAAGCTTTCTTT. Its translation: CASSPRGMNTEAFF.

The CDR3 DNA is TGTGCCACCAGTGATGGGACACTCAATCAGCCCCAGCATTTT. This sequence encodes CATSDGTLNQPQHF. The chain has TRBV24-1 and TRBJ1-5, with D tentatively TRBD1 (6 bases). Germline lookup yields CDR1 KGHDR and CDR2 SFDVKD. Trimming stripped 3 bases from V and 3 bases from J, with 8 bases between. CDR3 length equals 14 residues.

The gene calls are TRBV5-6 and TRBJ2-7, with D possibly matching TRBD1 (6 bases). Trimming took off 0 bases at V and 1 base at J, with 11 bases between the two ends. Germline V gives CDR1 SGHDT, CDR2 YYEEEE. The CDR3 has 15 amino acids. In DNA, the CDR3 is TGTGCCAGCAGCTTGGTCGGGCAGGGGTCCTACGAGCAGTACTTC. Translating gives CASSLVGQGSYEQYF.

This chain joins TRBV5-8 and TRBJ2-3; 7 bases map to TRBD1. This CDR3 is 14 amino acids long. Trimming removed 3 bases from V and 0 bases from J; junction bases left unmatched: 1. Germline loops: CDR1 SGHTS, CDR2 YDEGEE. The CDR3 nucleotides read TGTGCCAGCAGCTCGGGACAGAGCACAGATACGCAGTATTTT. Protein sequence: CASSSGQSTDTQYF. Full variable domain (outside the CDR3, taken from reference TRBV5-8 and TRBJ2-3): EAGVTQSPTHLIKTRGQQATLRCSPISGHTSVYWYQQALGLGLQFLLWYDEGEERNRGNFPPRFSGRQFPNYSSELNVNALELEDSALYLCASSSGQSTDTQYFGPGTRLTVL.

The genes are TRBV5-1 and TRBJ1-2; 7 nucleotides agree with TRBD1. There are 15 residues in the CDR3. V trimming: 4 bases; J trimming: 4 bases; junction bases outside the gene matches: 10. CDR1 is SGHRS, CDR2 YFSETQ, per germline. In nucleotides, the CDR3 is TGCGCCAGCAGCAGGAACAGGGGACGCGTCTATGGCTACACCTTC. It codes for CASSRNRGRVYGYTF.

This chain uses TRBV9 with TRBJ1-2, with a possible D match to TRBD1 (6 bases). CDR1 is SGDLS, CDR2 YYNGEE, per germline. The CDR3 is made up of 13 amino acids. Trimming removed 2 bases at V and 7 bases at J, with 12 bases between. Here the CDR3 DNA reads TGTGCCAGCAGCGTCCAGGGGAAGGGTGGCTACACCTTC. This gives the protein CASSVQGKGGYTF.

The CDR3 DNA reads as TGTGCCAGTAGTATAGCCCAGGGTGGTGGCTACACCTTC. It translates to CASSIAQGGGYTF. The chain is built from TRBV19 and TRBJ1-2, with a tentative D call TRBD1 (5 bases). V was cut by 1 base and J by 7 bases, with 10 bases left in between. Germline V CDR1 and CDR2: LNHDA, SQIVND (reference sequence). The CDR3 sequence is 13 residues long.

V is TRBV19 and J is TRBJ1-2; D is perhaps TRBD1 (6 bases). The CDR3 runs 16 residues. CDR1 and CDR2 (germline): LNHDA, SQIVND (reference sequence). Trimming shortened V by 6 bases and J by 5 bases, and 22 bases separated the two germline ends. The CDR3 nucleotides read TGTGCCAGTAGCCACAACAAGGGGGGGACCCAATATGGCTACACCTTC. Translating gives CASSHNKGGTQYGYTF.

V gene TRBV4-1 combines with J gene TRBJ1-1; 7 bases match TRBD1. The CDR3 runs to 19 residues. The V gene's germline CDR1 is MGHRA and CDR2 YSYEKL. V trimming: 1 base; J trimming: 1 base; junction bases outside the gene matches: 15. The chain's CDR3 is CASSQGYQPGGIENTEAFF. DNA of the CDR3: TGCGCCAGCAGCCAAGGTTACCAGCCAGGGGGGATTGAGAACACTGAAGCTTTCTTT.

The genes are TRBV2 and TRBJ1-3, with 10 bases identical to TRBD1. Germline loops: CDR1 SNHLY, CDR2 FYNNEI. The CDR3 consists of 15 residues. The ends lost 6 bases at V and 4 bases at J; junction bases unmatched: 6. The CDR3 is CASSVDRGPGNTIYF. CDR3 DNA sequence: TGTGCCAGCAGCGTCGACAGGGGGCCGGGAAACACCATATATTTT.

The CDR3 is CASRRSTNTGELFF. The CDR3, as DNA: TGTGCCAGCAGACGGAGTACGAACACCGGGGAGCTGTTTTTT. The chain uses TRBV2 and TRBJ2-2; D call uncertain. The CDR3 consists of 14 residues. V dropped 6 bases and J dropped 0 bases, with 8 bases sitting between them. Germline lookup yields CDR1 SNHLY and CDR2 FYNNEI.

V and J are TRBV20-1 and TRBJ2-5; D gene uncertain. Deletions cut 3 bases from V and 2 bases from J, with 4 bases between. Germline CDR1 DFQATT, CDR2 SNEGSKA (reference sequence). This CDR3 contains 11 residues. CDR3 nucleotide sequence: TGCAGTGCTAGGGCACAAGAGACCCAGTACTTC. Amino acids: CSARAQETQYF.

The rearrangement links TRBV19 to TRBJ2-7; D perhaps matches TRBD2 (6 bases). Trimming removed 4 bases from V and 2 bases from J, with 12 bases in between. The germline V gene has CDR1 LNHDA and CDR2 SQIVND (reference sequence). CDR3 size: 14 residues. CDR3 sequence: CASSTPGRTYEQYF. In nucleotides, the CDR3 is TGTGCCAGTAGTACTCCCGGGAGAACCTACGAGCAGTACTTC.

As concerns this clone: Other DNA sequences in the sample encode the same CDR3. V gene TRBV18 combines with J gene TRBJ1-1; possible D gene TRBD1, 6 bases. CDR3 length: 12 amino acids. Germline CDR1 is KGHSH and CDR2 is LQKENI. V was shortened by 4 bases and J by 6 bases, with 9 bases between the two germline ends. For the CDR3, the DNA is TGTGCCAGCTCACTACAGGGATCTGAAGCTTTCTTT. This encodes CASSLQGSEAFF.

The chain recombines TRBV2 with TRBJ1-2; possible D gene TRBD1, 5 bases. CDR1 is SNHLY, CDR2 FYNNEI, per germline. This CDR3 comprises 13 residues. The ends were cut back, 3 bases at V and 4 bases at J, with 9 bases in the middle. The CDR3 loop is CASSEGHSYGYTF. The CDR3 region has the DNA TGTGCCAGCAGTGAGGGGCATTCCTATGGCTACACCTTC.

The CDR3 region has the DNA TGTGCCAGCAGCCCGTGGGGGCAGGGGGCTCATCAGCCCCAGCATTTT. Translated, it gives CASSPWGQGAHQPQHF. V is TRBV3-1 (or the pseudogene TRBV3-2) and J is TRBJ1-5; 8 bases match TRBD1. CDR1 is LGHDT, CDR2 YNNKEL, per germline (reference sequence). This CDR3 is built from 16 residues. V lost 4 bases, J lost 5 bases, and 10 bases stayed unmatched.

The chain combines TRBV4-3 with TRBJ1-6; TRBD1 matches at 9 bases. CDR1 and CDR2 from the germline V gene are LGHNA and YSLEER. The CDR3 extends over 13 amino acids. J gave up 8 bases and V 5 bases, and 1 base lay outside the gene matches. CDR3 DNA: TGCGCCAGCAGCAGGGACAGGGATTCACCCCTCCACTTT. It specifies CASSRDRDSPLHF.